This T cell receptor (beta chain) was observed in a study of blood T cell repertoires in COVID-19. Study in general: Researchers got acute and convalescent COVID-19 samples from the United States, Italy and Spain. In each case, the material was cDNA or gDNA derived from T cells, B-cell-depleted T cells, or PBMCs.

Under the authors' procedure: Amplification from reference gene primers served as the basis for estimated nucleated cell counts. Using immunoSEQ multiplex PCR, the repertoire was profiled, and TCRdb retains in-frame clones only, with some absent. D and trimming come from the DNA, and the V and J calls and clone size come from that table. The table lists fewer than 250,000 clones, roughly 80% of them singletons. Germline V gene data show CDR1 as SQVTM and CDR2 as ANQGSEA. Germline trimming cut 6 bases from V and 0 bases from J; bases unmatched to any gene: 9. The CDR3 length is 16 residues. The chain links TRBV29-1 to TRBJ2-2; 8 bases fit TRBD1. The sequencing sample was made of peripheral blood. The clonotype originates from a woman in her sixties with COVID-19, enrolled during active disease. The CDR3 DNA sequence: TGCAGCGTAGGGACAGGTACCTTCGCGAACACCGGGGAGCTGTTTTTT. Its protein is CSVGTGTFANTGELFF.